This entry describes one T cell receptor beta chain. Clones were sequenced by immunoSEQ multiplex PCR, and TCRdb holds only the in-frame ones, with some missing. This table has hundreds of thousands of clones, 75% to 90% appearing once. These data originate in a study of Ad26.COV2.S vaccination and SARS-CoV-2 variants. Across the whole study: By the intramuscular route, Ad26.COV2.S was given once, or twice 56 days apart.

The treatment denotes: some 20 received Ad26.COV2.S at low or high dose, single or two shots; several received placebo; per-sample allocation not given. It was on day 63 after the first vaccine or placebo injection that samples were taken. The receptor's source is a person between 18 and 65 years old who received the Ad26.COV2.S COVID-19 vaccine or a placebo. The specimen was peripheral blood, collected in a trial of Ad26.COV2.S vaccine versus placebo.

CDR3: CASSLSGGAYEQYF. The CDR3, as DNA: TGTGCCAGCAGCCTTAGCGGGGGGGCCTACGAGCAGTACTTC. The genes are TRBV7-2 and TRBJ2-7, with TRBD2 identical over 11 bases. The germline CDR1 and CDR2 sequences are SGHTA and FQGNSA. V lost 5 bases, J lost 2 bases, and 2 bases stayed unmatched. The CDR3 consists of 14 residues.